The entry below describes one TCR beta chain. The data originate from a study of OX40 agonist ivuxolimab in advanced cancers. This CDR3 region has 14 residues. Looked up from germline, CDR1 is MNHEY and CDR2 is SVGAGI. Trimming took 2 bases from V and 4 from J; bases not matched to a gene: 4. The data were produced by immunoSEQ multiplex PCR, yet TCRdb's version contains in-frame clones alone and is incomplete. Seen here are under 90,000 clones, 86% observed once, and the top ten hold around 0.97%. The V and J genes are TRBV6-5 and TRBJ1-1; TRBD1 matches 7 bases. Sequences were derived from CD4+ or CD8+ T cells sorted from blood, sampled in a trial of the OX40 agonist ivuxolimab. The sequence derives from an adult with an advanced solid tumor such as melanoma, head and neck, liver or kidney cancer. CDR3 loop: CASSYGQGGTEAFF. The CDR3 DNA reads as TGTGCCAGCAGTTACGGGCAGGGGGGCACTGAAGCTTTCTTT.